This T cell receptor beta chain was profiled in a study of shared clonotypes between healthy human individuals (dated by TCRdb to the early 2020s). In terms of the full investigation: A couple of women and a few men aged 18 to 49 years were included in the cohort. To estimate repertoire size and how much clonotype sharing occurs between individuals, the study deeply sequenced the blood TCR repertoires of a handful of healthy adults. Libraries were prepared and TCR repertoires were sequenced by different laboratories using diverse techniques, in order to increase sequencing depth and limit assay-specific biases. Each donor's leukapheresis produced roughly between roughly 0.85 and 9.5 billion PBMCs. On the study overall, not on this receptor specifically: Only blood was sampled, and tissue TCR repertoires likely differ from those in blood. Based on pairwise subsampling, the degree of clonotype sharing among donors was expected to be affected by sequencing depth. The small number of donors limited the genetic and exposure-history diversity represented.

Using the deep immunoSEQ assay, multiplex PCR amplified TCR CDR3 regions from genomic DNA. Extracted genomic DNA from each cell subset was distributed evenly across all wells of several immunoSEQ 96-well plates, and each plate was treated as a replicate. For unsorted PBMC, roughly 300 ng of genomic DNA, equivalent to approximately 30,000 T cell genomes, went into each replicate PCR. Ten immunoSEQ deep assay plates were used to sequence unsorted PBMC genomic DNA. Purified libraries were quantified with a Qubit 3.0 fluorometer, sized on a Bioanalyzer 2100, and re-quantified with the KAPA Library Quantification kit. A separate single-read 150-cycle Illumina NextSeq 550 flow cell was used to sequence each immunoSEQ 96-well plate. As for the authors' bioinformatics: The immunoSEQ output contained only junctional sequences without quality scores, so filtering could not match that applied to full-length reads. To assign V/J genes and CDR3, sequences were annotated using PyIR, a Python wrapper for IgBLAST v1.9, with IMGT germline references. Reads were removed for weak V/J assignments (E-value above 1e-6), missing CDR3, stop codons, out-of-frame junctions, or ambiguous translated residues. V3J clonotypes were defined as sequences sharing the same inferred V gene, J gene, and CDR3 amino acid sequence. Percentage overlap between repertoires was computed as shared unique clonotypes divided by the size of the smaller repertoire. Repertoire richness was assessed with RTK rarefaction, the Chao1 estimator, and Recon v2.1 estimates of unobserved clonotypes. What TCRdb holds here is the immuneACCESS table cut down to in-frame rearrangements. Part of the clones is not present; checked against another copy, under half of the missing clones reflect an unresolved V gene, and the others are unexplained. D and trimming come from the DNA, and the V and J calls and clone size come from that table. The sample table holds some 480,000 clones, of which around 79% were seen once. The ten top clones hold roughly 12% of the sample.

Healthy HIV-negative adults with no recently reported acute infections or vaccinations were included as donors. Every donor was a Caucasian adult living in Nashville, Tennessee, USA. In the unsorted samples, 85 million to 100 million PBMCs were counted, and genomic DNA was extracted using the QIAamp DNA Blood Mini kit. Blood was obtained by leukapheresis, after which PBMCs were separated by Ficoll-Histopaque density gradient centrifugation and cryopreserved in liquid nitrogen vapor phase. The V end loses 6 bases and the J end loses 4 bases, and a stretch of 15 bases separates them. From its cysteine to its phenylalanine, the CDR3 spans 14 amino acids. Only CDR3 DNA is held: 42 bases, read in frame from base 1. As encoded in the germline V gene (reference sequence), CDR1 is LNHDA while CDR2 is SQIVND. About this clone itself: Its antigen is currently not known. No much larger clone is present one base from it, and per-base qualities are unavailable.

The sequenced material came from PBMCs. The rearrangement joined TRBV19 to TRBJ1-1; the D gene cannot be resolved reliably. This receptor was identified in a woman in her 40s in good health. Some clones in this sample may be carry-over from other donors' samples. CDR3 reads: CASRSLGGSTEAFF. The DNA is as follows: TGTGCCAGTAGATCCCTGGGAGGGTCCACTGAAGCTTTCTTT.